This T cell receptor (beta chain) is from a study of T-cell memory formation after mild COVID-19. Study findings and constraints: Clones that shrank (day 15 to 85) were balanced CD4/CD8, whereas later expanders leaned CD4+. Contracting CD8+ clones were enriched in EMRA, CD4+ mainly in CM and EM.

On this clonotype itself: Its antigen is not known.

The CDR3 has 14 amino acids. V gave up 4 bases and J gave up 6 bases, with 15 bases separating them. The V gene's germline CDR1 is LGHDT and CDR2 YNNKEL (reference sequence). From 5'RACE with constant-segment primers came TCR alpha and TCR beta cDNA libraries that carried sample barcodes and UMIs. Via MiXCR, TCRdb re-called the 5' RACE reads, giving one row per CDR3 protein. The sample lists approximately 290,000 distinct CDR3 sequences, about 16% occurring once. The source of this sequence is a man between 18 and 29 years old who had mild COVID-19 (a few samples of this study predate the infection). Cell type and time point are not known. The chain uses TRBV3-1 and TRBJ1-1; D may be TRBD1 (6 bases). The sample taken for sequencing was PBMCs or a T cell subset sorted from them (not recorded which). The CDR3 region is CASSRVQGGAEAFF. The DNA for the CDR3 is TGTGCCAGCAGCCGCGTACAGGGAGGGGCTGAAGCTTTCTTT.